This T cell receptor beta chain comes out of a study of human T cells and chemical hapten exposure. V was clipped by 3 bases and J by 0 bases, with 13 bases between them. This CDR3 contains 16 residues. Germline V gene lookup returns CDR1 KGHSH and CDR2 LQKENI. TCRdb processed the RACE reads anew with MiXCR; each CDR3 protein has one entry. The table has about 130,000 distinct CDR3 sequences, 8.5% to 9.5% seen once. As to time point: healthy volunteer bleed at 2 weeks. Extraction yielded total RNA from whole blood (unfractionated). Sequenced: whole blood. V and J are TRBV18 and TRBJ2-3, with D perhaps matching TRBD1 (5 bases). The TCR was taken from a male donor in good health. Some clones in this sample may be carry-over from other donors' samples. DNA of the CDR3: TGTGCCAGCTCACCCGGACAACGCCCTAGCACAGATACGCAGTATTTT. Encoded protein: CASSPGQRPSTDTQYF. Full variable domain (remainder filled in from reference TRBV18 and TRBJ2-3): NAGVMQNPRHLVRRRGQEARLRCSPMKGHSHVYWYRQLPEEGLKFMVYLQKENIIDESGMPKERFSAEFPKEGPSILRIQQVVRGDSAAYFCASSPGQRPSTDTQYFGPGTRLTVL.